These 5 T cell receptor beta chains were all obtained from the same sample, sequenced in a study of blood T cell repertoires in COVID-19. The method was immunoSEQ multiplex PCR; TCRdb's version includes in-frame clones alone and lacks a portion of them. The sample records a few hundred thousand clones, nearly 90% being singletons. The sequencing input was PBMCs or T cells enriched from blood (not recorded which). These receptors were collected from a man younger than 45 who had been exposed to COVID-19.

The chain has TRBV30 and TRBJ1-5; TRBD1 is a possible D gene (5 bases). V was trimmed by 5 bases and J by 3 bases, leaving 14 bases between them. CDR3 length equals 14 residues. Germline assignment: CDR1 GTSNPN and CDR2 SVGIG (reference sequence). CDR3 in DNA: TGTGCCTGGGCATCCGGCAGGGACAATCAGCCCCAGCATTTT. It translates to CAWASGRDNQPQHF.

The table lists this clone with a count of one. The CDR3: CASSTRQGMNTEAFF. As DNA, the CDR3 is TGTGCCAGCAGCACCCGACAGGGAATGAACACTGAAGCTTTCTTT. This sequence joins TRBV7-2 and TRBJ1-1; 7 bases are a match to TRBD1. The CDR3 has 15 amino acids. Germline V gene data show CDR1 as SGHTA and CDR2 as FQGNSA. Trimming cost V 5 bases and J 0 bases; bases outside gene matches: 6.

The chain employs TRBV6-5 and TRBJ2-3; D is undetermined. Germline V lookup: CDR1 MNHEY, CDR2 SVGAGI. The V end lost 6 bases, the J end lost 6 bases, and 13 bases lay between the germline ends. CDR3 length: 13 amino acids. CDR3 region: CASSLLRQDTQYF. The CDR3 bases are TGTGCCAGCAGCCTACTACGGCAGGATACGCAGTATTTT.

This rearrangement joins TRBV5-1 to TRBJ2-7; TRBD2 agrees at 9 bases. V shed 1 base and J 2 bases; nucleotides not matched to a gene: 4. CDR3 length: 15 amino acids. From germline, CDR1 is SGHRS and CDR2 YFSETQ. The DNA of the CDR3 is TGCGCCAGCAGCTTGTCCGCTAGCGGGGCCTACGAGCAGTACTTC. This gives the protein CASSLSASGAYEQYF.

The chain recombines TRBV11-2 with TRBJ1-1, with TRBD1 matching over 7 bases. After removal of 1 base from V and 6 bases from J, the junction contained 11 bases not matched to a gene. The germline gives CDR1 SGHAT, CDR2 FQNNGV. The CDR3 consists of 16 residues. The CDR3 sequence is CASSLGAGRDSPEAFF. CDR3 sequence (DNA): TGTGCCAGCAGCTTAGGCGCGGGACGGGACAGCCCTGAAGCTTTCTTT.